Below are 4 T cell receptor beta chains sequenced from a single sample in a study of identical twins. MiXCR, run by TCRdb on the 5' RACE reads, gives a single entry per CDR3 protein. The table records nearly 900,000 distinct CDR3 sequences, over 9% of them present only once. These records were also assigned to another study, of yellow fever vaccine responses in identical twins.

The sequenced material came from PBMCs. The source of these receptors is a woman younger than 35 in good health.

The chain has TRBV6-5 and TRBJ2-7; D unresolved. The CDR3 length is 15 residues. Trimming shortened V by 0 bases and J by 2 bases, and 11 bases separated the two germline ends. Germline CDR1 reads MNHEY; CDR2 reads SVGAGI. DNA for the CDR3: TGTGCCAGCAGTTACTCGGACCGACCCCCCTACGAGCAGTACTTC. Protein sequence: CASSYSDRPPYEQYF.

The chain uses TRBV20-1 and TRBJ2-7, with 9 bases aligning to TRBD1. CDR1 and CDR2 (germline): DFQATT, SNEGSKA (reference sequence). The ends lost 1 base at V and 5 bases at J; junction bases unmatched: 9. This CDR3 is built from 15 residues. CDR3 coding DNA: TGCAGTGCTAGAGCGAACCGGGACAGGGTCCACGAGCAGTACTTC. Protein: CSARANRDRVHEQYF.

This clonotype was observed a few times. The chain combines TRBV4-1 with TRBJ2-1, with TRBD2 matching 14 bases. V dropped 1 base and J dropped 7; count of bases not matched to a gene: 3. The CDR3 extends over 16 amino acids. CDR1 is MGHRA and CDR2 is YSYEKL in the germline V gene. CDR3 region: CASSQGWTSGRNEQFF. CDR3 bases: TGCGCCAGCAGCCAAGGATGGACTAGCGGGAGGAATGAGCAGTTCTTC.

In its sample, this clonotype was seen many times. For the CDR3, the DNA is TGCGCCAGCAGCCGACTCCAAGATGTTGGCAAAGAGCAGTTCTTC. Translated, it gives CASSRLQDVGKEQFF. The chain uses TRBV4-1 and TRBJ2-1; D gene uncertain. This CDR3 is 15 amino acids long. V was clipped by 4 bases and J by 10 bases, with 20 bases between them. CDR1 and CDR2 from the germline V gene are MGHRA and YSYEKL.